Listed below are T cell receptor beta chains from one sample, sequenced in a study of post-analysis software for immune sequencing data. TCRdb recomputed calls from the PCR reads with MiXCR, one row per CDR3 protein. The sample yields more than 500,000 distinct CDR3 sequences, around a third seen once. Material: blood. These TCRs come from a girl aged 2-17 years with multiple sclerosis. Each CDR3 is given with its conserved first and last residue. The D gene is left open where the match is weak. Not all rows give a size; the values are once, few, many and, for expanded clones, a class.

j_call: TRBJ2-3
clone_size: .
v_call: TRBV3-1
d_call: TRBD2
cdr3_nt: TGTGCCAGCAGCTCTAGCGGGGGGGGCGATACGCAGTATTTT
cdr3_aa: CASSSSGGGDTQYF

j_call: TRBJ1-6
clone_size: .
v_call: TRBV6-5
d_call: .
cdr3_nt: TGTGCCAGCAGAGTCGACAACTCCTATAATTCACCCCTCCACTTT
cdr3_aa: CASRVDNSYNSPLHF

j_call: TRBJ2-3
clone_size: .
v_call: TRBV10-3
d_call: .
cdr3_nt: TGTGCCATCAGAAGGCTTGGCACAGATACGCAGTATTTT
cdr3_aa: CAIRRLGTDTQYF

j_call: TRBJ2-3
clone_size: few
v_call: TRBV25-1
d_call: .
cdr3_nt: TGTGCCAGCAGTGAGGGCTTCGGAGATACGCAGTATTTT
cdr3_aa: CASSEGFGDTQYF

j_call: TRBJ1-2
clone_size: .
v_call: TRBV5-1
d_call: .
cdr3_nt: TGCGCCAGCAGCCCCAACCAAGGGGAGGGCTACACCTTC
cdr3_aa: CASSPNQGEGYTF

j_call: TRBJ2-5
clone_size: few
v_call: TRBV10-3
d_call: .
cdr3_nt: TGTGCCATCGCGGACAACCAAGAGACCCAGTACTTC
cdr3_aa: CAIADNQETQYF

j_call: TRBJ2-5
clone_size: .
v_call: TRBV28
d_call: .
cdr3_nt: TGTGCCAGCAGTTTCATAAGGGGAGGGGGCTTCCAAGAGACCCAGTACTTC
cdr3_aa: CASSFIRGGGFQETQYF

j_call: TRBJ1-5
clone_size: .
v_call: TRBV20-1
d_call: TRBD1
cdr3_nt: TGCAGTGCTCGCGTTGGGACAGGTTTCCTTAGCAATCAGCCCCAGCATTTT
cdr3_aa: CSARVGTGFLSNQPQHF

j_call: TRBJ2-1
clone_size: .
v_call: TRBV27
d_call: .
cdr3_nt: TGTGCCAGCAGTTTAGGCTTTCCCTACAATGAGCAGTTCTTC
cdr3_aa: CASSLGFPYNEQFF

j_call: TRBJ1-2
clone_size: .
v_call: TRBV6-5
d_call: TRBD1
cdr3_nt: TGTGCCAGCAGACGCACAGGGGGTGGCTACACCTTC
cdr3_aa: CASRRTGGGYTF

j_call: TRBJ2-1
clone_size: .
v_call: TRBV7-3
d_call: TRBD2
cdr3_nt: TGTGCCAGCACAGCTAGCGGGGGGGCGAATGAGCAGTTCTTC
cdr3_aa: CASTASGGANEQFF

j_call: TRBJ2-7
clone_size: many
v_call: TRBV5-1
d_call: TRBD1
cdr3_nt: TGCGCCAGCAGTCGACAGGGGGCCTACGAGCAGTACTTC
cdr3_aa: CASSRQGAYEQYF

j_call: TRBJ1-2
clone_size: few
v_call: TRBV4-1
d_call: .
cdr3_nt: TGCGCCAGCAGCCAGAACGGTGGCTACACCTTC
cdr3_aa: CASSQNGGYTF

j_call: TRBJ1-1
clone_size: .
v_call: TRBV7-3
d_call: .
cdr3_nt: TGTGCCAGCCGAAGGGGAAGGAACACTGAAGCTTTCTTT
cdr3_aa: CASRRGRNTEAFF